The 3 T cell receptor beta chains below come from one sample, sequenced in a study of T cell responses to AZD1222 COVID-19 vaccine. Data came from immunoSEQ multiplex PCR; TCRdb stores just in-frame clones and leaves some out. The table shows about 140,000 clones, with about 86% occurring only once. The sample here was peripheral blood, taken 28 days after the second AZD1222 dose. The receptors derive from an adult who received the AZD1222 COVID-19 vaccine.

This chain uses TRBV2 with TRBJ1-1; a possible D gene is TRBD1 (5 bases). V was cut by 2 bases and J by 5 bases, with 9 bases left in between. CDR3 length: 13 residues. Germline V CDR1 and CDR2: SNHLY, FYNNEI. CDR3 in amino acids: CASSEQGGTEAFF. CDR3 DNA: TGTGCCAGCAGTGAACAGGGCGGGACTGAAGCTTTCTTT.

The chain employs TRBV28 and TRBJ1-2; 7 nucleotides align to TRBD1. Germline-derived CDR1 and CDR2 are MDHEN and SYDVKM. The CDR3 sequence is 14 residues long. The trim removed 1 base at V and 6 bases at J, leaving 5 bases unmatched. CDR3 sequence (DNA): TGTGCCAGCAGTTTATTTACAGGGGCCGATGGCTACACCTTC. Translated: CASSLFTGADGYTF.

This chain uses TRBV7-8 with TRBJ1-5, with TRBD1 matching 7 bases. Germline-derived CDR1 and CDR2 are SGHVS and FQNEAQ. CDR3 length equals 14 residues. The trim removed 8 bases at V and 7 bases at J, leaving 11 bases unmatched. The CDR3 sequence: CASGQVTGSQPQHF. In DNA form, the CDR3 reads TGTGCCAGCGGCCAAGTGACAGGGTCCCAGCCCCAGCATTTT.